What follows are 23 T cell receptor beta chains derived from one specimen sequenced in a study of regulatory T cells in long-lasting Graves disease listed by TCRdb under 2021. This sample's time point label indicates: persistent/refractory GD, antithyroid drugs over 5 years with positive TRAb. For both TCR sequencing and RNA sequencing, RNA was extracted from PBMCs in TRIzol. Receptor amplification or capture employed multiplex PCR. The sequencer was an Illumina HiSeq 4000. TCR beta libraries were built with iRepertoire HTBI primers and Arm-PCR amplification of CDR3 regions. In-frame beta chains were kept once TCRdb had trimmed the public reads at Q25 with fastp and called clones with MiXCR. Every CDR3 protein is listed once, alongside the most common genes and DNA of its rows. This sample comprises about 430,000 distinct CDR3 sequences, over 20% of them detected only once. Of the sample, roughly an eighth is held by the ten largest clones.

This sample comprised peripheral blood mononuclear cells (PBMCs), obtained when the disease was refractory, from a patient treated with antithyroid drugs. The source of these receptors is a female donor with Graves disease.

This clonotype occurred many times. In nucleotides, the CDR3 is TGTGCCTGGAGGGCCGGGACAGGGGGCTTGGAGACCCAGTACTTC. Translating it yields CAWRAGTGGLETQYF. The chain uses TRBV30 and TRBJ2-5; 12 nucleotides align to TRBD1. J gave up 5 bases and V 3 bases, and 7 bases lay outside the gene matches. CDR3 length equals 15 residues. The germline CDR1 and CDR2 sequences are GTSNPN and SVGIG (reference sequence).

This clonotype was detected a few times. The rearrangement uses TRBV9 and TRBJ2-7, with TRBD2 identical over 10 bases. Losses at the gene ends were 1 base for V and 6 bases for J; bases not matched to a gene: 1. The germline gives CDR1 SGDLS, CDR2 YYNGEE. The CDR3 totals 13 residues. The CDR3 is CASSVLAGGEQYF. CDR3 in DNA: TGTGCCAGCAGCGTATTAGCGGGAGGCGAGCAGTACTTC.

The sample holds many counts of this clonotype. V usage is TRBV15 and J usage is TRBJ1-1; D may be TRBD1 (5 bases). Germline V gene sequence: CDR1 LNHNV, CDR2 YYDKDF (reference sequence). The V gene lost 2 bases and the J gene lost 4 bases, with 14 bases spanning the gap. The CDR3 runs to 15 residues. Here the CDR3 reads CATSRPQGVRTEAFF. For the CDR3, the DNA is TGTGCCACCAGCAGACCCCAGGGTGTTCGCACTGAAGCTTTCTTT. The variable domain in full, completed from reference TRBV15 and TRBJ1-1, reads DAMVIQNPRYQVTQFGKPVTLSCSQTLNHNVMYWYQQKSSQAPKLLFHYYDKDFNNEADTPDNFQSRRPNTSFCFLDIRSPGLGDTAMYLCATSRPQGVRTEAFFGQGTRLTVV.

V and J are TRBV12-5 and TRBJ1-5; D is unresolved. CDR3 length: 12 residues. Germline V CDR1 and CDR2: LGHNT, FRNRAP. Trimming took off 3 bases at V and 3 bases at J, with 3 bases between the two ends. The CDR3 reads CASGLDNQPQHF. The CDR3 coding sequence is TGTGCTAGTGGTTTAGACAATCAGCCCCAGCATTTT.

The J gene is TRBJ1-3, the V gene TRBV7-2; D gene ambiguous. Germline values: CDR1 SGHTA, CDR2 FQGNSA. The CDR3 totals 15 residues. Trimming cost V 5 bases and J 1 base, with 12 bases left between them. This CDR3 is CASSPSRQSGNTIYF. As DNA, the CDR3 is TGTGCCAGCAGCCCAAGCCGCCAATCTGGAAACACCATATATTTT.

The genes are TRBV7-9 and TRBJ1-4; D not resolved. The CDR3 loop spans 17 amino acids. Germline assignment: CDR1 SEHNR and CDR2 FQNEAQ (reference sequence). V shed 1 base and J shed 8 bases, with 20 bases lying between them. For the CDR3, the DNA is TGTGCCAGCAGCTTAGATCGATTGGATCCCTTTACCGAAAAACTGTTTTTT. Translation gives CASSLDRLDPFTEKLFF.

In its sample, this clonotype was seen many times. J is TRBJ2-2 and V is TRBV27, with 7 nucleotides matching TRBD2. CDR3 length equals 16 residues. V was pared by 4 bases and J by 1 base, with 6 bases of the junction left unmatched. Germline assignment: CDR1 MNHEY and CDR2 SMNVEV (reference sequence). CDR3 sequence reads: CASSSGVAGNTGELFF. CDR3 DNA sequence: TGTGCCAGCAGTTCCGGGGTAGCGGGGAACACCGGGGAGCTGTTTTTT.

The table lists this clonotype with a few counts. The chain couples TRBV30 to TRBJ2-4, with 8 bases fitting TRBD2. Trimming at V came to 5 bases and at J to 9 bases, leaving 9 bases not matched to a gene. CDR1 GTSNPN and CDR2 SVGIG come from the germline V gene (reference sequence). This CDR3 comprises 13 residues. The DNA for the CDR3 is TGTGCCTGGGTACGAGTAAGCGGGGGCATTCAGTACTTC. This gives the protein CAWVRVSGGIQYF.

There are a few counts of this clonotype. CDR3 in DNA: TGTGCCAGCAGTGATAACAGGGATGGAAACACCATATATTTT. Protein sequence: CASSDNRDGNTIYF. The chain couples TRBV25-1 to TRBJ1-3; D is possibly TRBD1 (6 bases). Trimming left V 3 bases short and J 3 bases short, with 9 bases between. CDR1 is MGHDK, CDR2 SYGVNS, per germline. CDR3 length: 14 amino acids.

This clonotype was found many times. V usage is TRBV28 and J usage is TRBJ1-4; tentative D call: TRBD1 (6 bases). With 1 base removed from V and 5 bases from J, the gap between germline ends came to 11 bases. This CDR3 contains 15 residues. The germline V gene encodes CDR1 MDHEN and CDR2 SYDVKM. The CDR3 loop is CASSLYQGSNEKLFF. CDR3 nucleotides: TGTGCCAGCAGTTTATATCAGGGGTCGAATGAAAAACTGTTTTTT. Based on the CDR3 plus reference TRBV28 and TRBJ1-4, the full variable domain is DVKVTQSSRYLVKRTGEKVFLECVQDMDHENMFWYRQDPGLGLRLIYFSYDVKMKEKGDIPEGYSVSREKKERFSLILESASTNQTSMYLCASSLYQGSNEKLFFGSGTQLSVL.

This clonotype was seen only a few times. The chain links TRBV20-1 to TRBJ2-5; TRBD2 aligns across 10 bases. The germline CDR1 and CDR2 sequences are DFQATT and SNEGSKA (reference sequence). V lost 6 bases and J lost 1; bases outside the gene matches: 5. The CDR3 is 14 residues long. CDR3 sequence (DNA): TGCAGTGCCCCGGGACTAGCGAGCCAAGAGACCCAGTACTTC. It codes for CSAPGLASQETQYF.

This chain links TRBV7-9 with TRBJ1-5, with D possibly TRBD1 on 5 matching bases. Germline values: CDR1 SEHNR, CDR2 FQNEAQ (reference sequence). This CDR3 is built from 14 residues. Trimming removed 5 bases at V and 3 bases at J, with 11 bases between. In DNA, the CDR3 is TGTGCCAGCAGCCCAGGGCTGATCAATCAGCCCCAGCATTTT. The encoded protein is CASSPGLINQPQHF.

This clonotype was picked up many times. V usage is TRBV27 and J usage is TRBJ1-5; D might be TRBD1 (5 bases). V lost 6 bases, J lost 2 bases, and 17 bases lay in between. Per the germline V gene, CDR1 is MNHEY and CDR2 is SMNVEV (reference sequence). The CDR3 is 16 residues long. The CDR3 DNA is TGTGCCAGCAGCCTGGGGGGGGGACGGGGCAATCAGCCCCAGCATTTT. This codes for CASSLGGGRGNQPQHF.

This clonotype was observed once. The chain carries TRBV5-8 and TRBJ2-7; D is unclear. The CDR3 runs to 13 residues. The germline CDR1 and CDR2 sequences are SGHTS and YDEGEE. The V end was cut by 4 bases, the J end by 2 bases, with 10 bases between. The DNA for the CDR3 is TGTGCCAGCAGCGACGGCTACGCCTACGAGCAGTACTTC. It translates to CASSDGYAYEQYF.

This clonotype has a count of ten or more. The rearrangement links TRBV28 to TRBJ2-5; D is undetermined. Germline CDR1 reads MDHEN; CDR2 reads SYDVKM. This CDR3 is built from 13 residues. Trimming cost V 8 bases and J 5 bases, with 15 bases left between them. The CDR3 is CASLPAARETQYF. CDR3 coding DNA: TGTGCCAGCCTTCCCGCGGCCCGGGAGACCCAGTACTTC. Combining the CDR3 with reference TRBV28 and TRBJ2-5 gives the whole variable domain DVKVTQSSRYLVKRTGEKVFLECVQDMDHENMFWYRQDPGLGLRLIYFSYDVKMKEKGDIPEGYSVSREKKERFSLILESASTNQTSMYLCASLPAARETQYFGPGTRLLVL.

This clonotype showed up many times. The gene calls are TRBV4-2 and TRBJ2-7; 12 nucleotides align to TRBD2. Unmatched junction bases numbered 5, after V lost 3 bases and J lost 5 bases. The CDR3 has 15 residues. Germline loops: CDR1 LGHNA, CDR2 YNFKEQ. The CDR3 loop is CASSHATSGSDEQYF. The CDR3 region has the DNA TGTGCCAGCAGCCATGCGACTAGCGGGAGTGACGAGCAGTACTTC.

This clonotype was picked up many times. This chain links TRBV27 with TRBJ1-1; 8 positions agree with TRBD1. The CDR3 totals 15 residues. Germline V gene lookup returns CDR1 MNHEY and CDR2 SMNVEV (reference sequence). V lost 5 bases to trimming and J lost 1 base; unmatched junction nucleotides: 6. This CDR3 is CASSPRDRPNTEAFF. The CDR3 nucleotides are TGTGCCAGCAGTCCTCGGGACAGGCCGAACACTGAAGCTTTCTTT.

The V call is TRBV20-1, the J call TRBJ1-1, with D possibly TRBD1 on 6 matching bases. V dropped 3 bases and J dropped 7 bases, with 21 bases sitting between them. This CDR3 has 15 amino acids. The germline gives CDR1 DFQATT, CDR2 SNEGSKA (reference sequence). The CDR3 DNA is TGCAGTGCTAGTAATACAGGGCCTTTATGGTTTGAAGCTTTCTTT. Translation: CSASNTGPLWFEAFF.

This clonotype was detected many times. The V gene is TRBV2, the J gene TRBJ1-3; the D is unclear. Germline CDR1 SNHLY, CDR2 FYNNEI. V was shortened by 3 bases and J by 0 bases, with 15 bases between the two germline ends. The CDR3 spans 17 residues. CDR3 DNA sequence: TGTGCCAGCAGTGAGCTTTCCAGGCGACTCTCTGGAAACACCATATATTTT. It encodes CASSELSRRLSGNTIYF.

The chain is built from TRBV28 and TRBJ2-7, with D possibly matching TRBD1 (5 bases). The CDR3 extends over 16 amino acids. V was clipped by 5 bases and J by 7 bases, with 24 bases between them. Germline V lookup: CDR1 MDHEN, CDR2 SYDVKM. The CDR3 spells CASSTPRQTEGEEQYF. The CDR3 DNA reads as TGTGCCAGCAGTACCCCTAGACAGACCGAAGGGGAAGAGCAGTACTTC.

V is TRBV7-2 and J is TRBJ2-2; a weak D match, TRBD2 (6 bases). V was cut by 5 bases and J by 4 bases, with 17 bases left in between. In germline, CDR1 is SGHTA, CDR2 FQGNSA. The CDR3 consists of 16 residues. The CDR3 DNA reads TGTGCCAGCAGCCCAAATAGCGGCTACCGCACCGGGGAGCTGTTTTTT. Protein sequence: CASSPNSGYRTGELFF. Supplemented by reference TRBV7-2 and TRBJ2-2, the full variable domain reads GAGVSQSPSNKVTEKGKDVELRCDPISGHTALYWYRQSLGQGLEFLIYFQGNSAPDKSGLPSDRFSAERTGGSVSTLTIQRTQQEDSAVYLCASSPNSGYRTGELFFGEGSRLTVL.

CDR3 nucleotides: TGCGCCAGCGGGGCGGGAATAGGCACCGGGGAGCTGTTTTTT. Encoded protein: CASGAGIGTGELFF. This sequence joins TRBV10-2 and TRBJ2-2; tentative D call: TRBD2 (6 bases). V lost 8 bases and J 4 bases, leaving 14 bases between the germline ends. CDR1 and CDR2 (germline): WSHSY, SAAADI. The length of the CDR3 is 14 residues.

The CDR3 loop is CASSLGREWSYEQYF. Written as DNA, the CDR3 is TGTGCCAGCAGCTTAGGCCGGGAGTGGTCCTACGAGCAGTACTTC. The chain is built from TRBV13 and TRBJ2-7; weak D call: TRBD2 (6 bases). The CDR3 has 15 residues. In germline, CDR1 is PRHDT, CDR2 FYEKMQ (reference sequence). V lost 0 bases and J lost 1, with 10 bases in between.